The 32 T cell receptor beta chains in this list originate from one sample, sequenced in a study of cytomegalovirus exposure and HLA in healthy donors. Primers included in the PCR were 60 Vbeta and 13 Jbeta primers. TCRdb's copy holds only in-frame clones and misses some; the assay was immunoSEQ multiplex PCR. The sample lists about 160,000 clones; 80% were seen once. The specimen sequenced was PBMCs. The receptor set was obtained from a young man in good health and CMV-seronegative.

This clone has just one count. The chain combines TRBV6-5 with TRBJ2-7; the match to TRBD1 covers 8 bases. CDR1 is MNHEY, CDR2 SVGAGI, per germline. CDR3 length equals 13 residues. V was clipped by 6 bases and J by 3 bases; unmatched bases: 4. The CDR3 spells CASSDRGGYEQYF. CDR3 nucleotides: TGTGCCAGCAGCGACAGGGGAGGCTACGAGCAGTACTTC.

This clone was seen a handful of times. The chain has TRBV4-3 and TRBJ1-4, with 8 bases matching TRBD1. V was pared by 1 base and J by 6 bases, with 1 base of the junction left unmatched. CDR1 is LGHNA and CDR2 is YSLEER in the germline V gene. The CDR3 is 14 amino acids. CDR3 loop: CASSQAGGDEKLFF. The CDR3 bases are TGCGCCAGCAGCCAAGCAGGGGGCGATGAAAAACTGTTTTTT.

This chain connects TRBV18 to TRBJ1-2; 9 positions agree with TRBD1. The V gene's germline CDR1 is KGHSH and CDR2 LQKENI. Losses at the gene ends were 2 bases for V and 2 bases for J; bases not matched to a gene: 3. CDR3 length: 15 amino acids. CDR3 nucleotides: TGTGCCAGCTCACCAGGGACAGGGTTCAACTATGGCTACACCTTC. Amino acids: CASSPGTGFNYGYTF.

The rearrangement uses TRBV9 and TRBJ2-5, with a tentative D call TRBD1 (6 bases). Germline V gene lookup returns CDR1 SGDLS and CDR2 YYNGEE. The V end lost 4 bases, the J end lost 5 bases, and 18 bases lay between the germline ends. The CDR3 sequence is 15 residues long. The CDR3 loop reads CASSPGTSTTETQYF. In DNA form, the CDR3 reads TGTGCCAGCAGCCCCGGGACAAGCACAACGGAGACCCAGTACTTC.

The chain uses TRBV5-1 and TRBJ2-2; D is possibly TRBD2 (6 bases). The CDR3 has 16 amino acids. Trimming removed 4 bases at V and 0 bases at J, with 13 bases between. Germline CDR1 reads SGHRS; CDR2 reads YFSETQ. The CDR3 region has the DNA TGCGCCAGCAGCATGAAGCGGGCCCCGAACACCGGGGAGCTGTTTTTT. Translating gives CASSMKRAPNTGELFF.

The chain carries TRBV7-8 and TRBJ1-4; TRBD1 agrees at 9 bases. Germline lookup yields CDR1 SGHVS and CDR2 FQNEAQ. V lost 5 bases, J lost 8 bases, and 6 bases stayed unmatched. This CDR3 contains 14 residues. CDR3 in amino acids: CASSARDREEKLFF. The CDR3 DNA is TGTGCCAGCAGCGCCCGGGACAGGGAGGAAAAACTGTTTTTT.

V is TRBV7-9 and J is TRBJ2-4; maybe TRBD2 (6 bases). V was clipped by 4 bases and J by 7 bases, with 17 bases between them. This CDR3 contains 15 residues. Germline assignment: CDR1 SEHNR and CDR2 FQNEAQ (reference sequence). CDR3 sequence: CASSSYGGVANIQYF. The CDR3, as DNA: TGTGCCAGCAGCTCATATGGAGGGGTGGCGAACATTCAGTACTTC. The full variable domain, completed using reference TRBV7-9 and TRBJ2-4, is DTGVSQNPRHKITKRGQNVTFRCDPISEHNRLYWYRQTLGQGPEFLTYFQNEAQLEKSRLLSDRFSAERPKGSFSTLEIQRTEQGDSAMYLCASSSYGGVANIQYFGAGTRLSVL.

This rearrangement joins TRBV11-3 to TRBJ1-6, with D possibly TRBD1 on 5 matching bases. Germline CDR1 reads SGHNT; CDR2 reads YENEEA. Trimming took off 3 bases at V and 0 bases at J, with 15 bases between the two ends. The CDR3 covers 18 residues. CDR3 in amino acids: CASSFAGLSGSYNSPLHF. The DNA of the CDR3 is TGTGCCAGCAGCTTTGCAGGGCTCAGTGGCTCCTATAATTCACCCCTCCACTTT.

This chain links TRBV5-1 with TRBJ1-1; a weak D match, TRBD1 (5 bases). Trimming took off 0 bases at V and 7 bases at J, with 16 bases between the two ends. The CDR3 extends over 15 amino acids. In germline, CDR1 is SGHRS, CDR2 YFSETQ. CDR3 DNA: TGCGCCAGCAGCTTGGACGGGACGGGACTCAGTGAAGCTTTCTTT. Amino acids: CASSLDGTGLSEAFF.

This clone was found a few times. The V and J genes are TRBV4-1 and TRBJ2-7, with D possibly being TRBD2 (6 bases). Trimming took 1 base from V and 3 from J, leaving 10 bases between them. Germline V gives CDR1 MGHRA, CDR2 YSYEKL. The CDR3 has 14 amino acids. The chain's CDR3 is CASSQAGDYYEQYF. The DNA for the CDR3 is TGCGCCAGCAGCCAAGCGGGGGATTACTACGAGCAGTACTTC.

This clone was seen only a few times. The CDR3 nucleotides read TGTGCCAGCTCACAGGGGCCCGACTACGAGCAGTACTTC. Its translation is CASSQGPDYEQYF. The chain is built from TRBV18 and TRBJ2-7; a weak D match, TRBD1 (5 bases). The CDR3 sequence is 13 residues long. The germline V gene has CDR1 KGHSH and CDR2 LQKENI. Between the trimmed V and J ends, which lost 4 bases and 3 bases, there was a span of 10 bases. Variable domain in full (rest from reference TRBV18 and TRBJ2-7): NAGVMQNPRHLVRRRGQEARLRCSPMKGHSHVYWYRQLPEEGLKFMVYLQKENIIDESGMPKERFSAEFPKEGPSILRIQQVVRGDSAAYFCASSQGPDYEQYFGPGTRLTVT.

This clone was observed a handful of times. This chain joins TRBV15 and TRBJ2-7; D is unclear. Germline-derived CDR1 and CDR2 are LNHNV and YYDKDF (reference sequence). Between the trimmed V and J ends, which lost 0 bases and 2 bases, there was a span of 8 bases. The CDR3 is 14 amino acids. The CDR3, as DNA: TGTGCCACCAGCAGAGAAGTAACAACCTACGAGCAGTACTTC. The encoded protein is CATSREVTTYEQYF.

The chain couples TRBV7-6 to TRBJ2-7; tentative D call: TRBD1 (6 bases). This CDR3 is 15 amino acids long. Germline lookup yields CDR1 SGHVS and CDR2 FNYEAQ. Trimming took 1 base from V and 0 from J, leaving 10 bases between them. CDR3 DNA sequence: TGTGCCAGCAGCTTAGGACAGGACCTCTCCTACGAGCAGTACTTC. Encoded protein: CASSLGQDLSYEQYF.

The CDR3 sequence is CASSLFDRDYGYTF. The CDR3 DNA reads as TGTGCCAGCAGTTTATTTGACAGGGACTATGGCTACACCTTC. This chain uses TRBV28 with TRBJ1-2, with TRBD1 matching 7 bases. Germline V CDR1 and CDR2: MDHEN, SYDVKM. J gave up 3 bases and V 1 base, and 2 bases lay outside the gene matches. This CDR3 is built from 14 residues.

The V call is TRBV18, the J call TRBJ1-2; 12 nucleotides align to TRBD1. Trimming at V came to 4 bases and at J to 4 bases, leaving 4 bases not matched to a gene. The CDR3 spans 15 residues. Germline-derived CDR1 and CDR2 are KGHSH and LQKENI. In nucleotides, the CDR3 is TGTGCCAGCTCACGGGGACAGGGGGCCCCCTATGGCTACACCTTC. This codes for CASSRGQGAPYGYTF.

This clone was observed a few times. The chain has TRBV6-1 and TRBJ2-6; D is unclear. The length of the CDR3 is 13 residues. Germline V gene data show CDR1 as MNHNS and CDR2 as SASEGT. Trimming removed 7 bases from V and 2 bases from J, with 6 bases in between. CDR3 nucleotides: TGTGCCAGCATTCAGGCTGGGGCCAACGTCCTGACTTTC. Encoded protein: CASIQAGANVLTF.

The J gene is TRBJ1-6, the V gene TRBV19; TRBD1 matches at 7 bases. Germline assignment: CDR1 LNHDA and CDR2 SQIVND (reference sequence). The CDR3 is 14 residues long. V shed 6 bases and J 1 base; nucleotides not matched to a gene: 0. The CDR3 DNA is TGTGCCAGTAGGGACAGGTCCTATAATTCACCCCTCCACTTT. As protein: CASRDRSYNSPLHF.

The gene calls are TRBV7-2 and TRBJ2-3; D call uncertain. Trimming took 4 bases from V and 5 from J, leaving 4 bases between them. This CDR3 spans 11 amino acids. Per the germline V gene, CDR1 is SGHTA and CDR2 is FQGNSA. The CDR3, as DNA: TGTGCCAGCAGCTCTAGAGATACGCAGTATTTT. It yields the protein CASSSRDTQYF.

The J gene is TRBJ2-5, the V gene TRBV11-2, with 9 bases matching TRBD2. The CDR3 is 14 residues long. Germline assignment: CDR1 SGHAT and CDR2 FQNNGV. V lost 1 base to trimming and J lost 4 bases; unmatched junction nucleotides: 1. CDR3 in amino acids: CASSLGLAVETQYF. Written as DNA, the CDR3 is TGTGCCAGCAGCTTAGGACTAGCGGTAGAGACCCAGTACTTC.

The genes are TRBV5-5 and TRBJ2-1; TRBD1 agrees at 8 bases. Germline V gene data show CDR1 as SGHKS and CDR2 as YYEKEE (reference sequence). The junction had 6 bases not matched to a gene; V was cut back by 4 bases and J by 3 bases. This CDR3 contains 15 residues. Written as DNA, the CDR3 is TGTGCCAGCAGCCCGGGACAGGCCGTCTACAATGAGCAGTTCTTC. Translation: CASSPGQAVYNEQFF.

CDR3 nucleotides: TGTGCCAGCAGCCGACAGCCGTTTGAACCCTACAATGAGCAGTTCTTC. Translated, it gives CASSRQPFEPYNEQFF. The genes are TRBV11-3 and TRBJ2-1, with a possible D match to TRBD1 (5 bases). V lost 5 bases and J 2 bases, leaving 16 bases between the germline ends. The CDR3 covers 16 residues. CDR1 is SGHNT, CDR2 YENEEA, per germline. Supplemented by reference TRBV11-3 and TRBJ2-1, the full variable domain reads EAGVVQSPRYKIIEKKQPVAFWCNPISGHNTLYWYLQNLGQGPELLIRYENEEAVDDSQLPKDRFSAERLKGVDSTLKIQPAELGDSAVYLCASSRQPFEPYNEQFFGPGTRLTVL.

The V and J genes are TRBV7-3 and TRBJ1-1; TRBD1 agrees at 7 bases. The CDR3 sequence is 14 residues long. V lost 5 bases to trimming and J lost 5 bases; unmatched junction nucleotides: 8. Germline assignment: CDR1 SGHTA and CDR2 FQGTGA. Here the CDR3 DNA reads TGTGCCAGCAGCCCCCGGGACAGTTTGACTGAAGCTTTCTTT. Protein sequence: CASSPRDSLTEAFF.

This chain uses TRBV7-2 with TRBJ2-5, with a tentative D call TRBD1 (6 bases). The J call could be wrong; TRBJ2-7 is a better fit for the DNA end. The CDR3 contains 14 residues. Germline loops: CDR1 SGHTA, CDR2 FQGNSA. The DNA of the CDR3 is TGTGCCAGCAGCTTAACAACAGGGAATAACGAGCAGTACTTC. It translates to CASSLTTGNNEQYF.

The CDR3 nucleotides are TGCAGCGTTGGAGACAGGGTCATTGGGCAGTACTTC. Its protein product is CSVGDRVIGQYF. The rearrangement uses TRBV29-1 and TRBJ2-7, with 7 bases aligning to TRBD1. Germline CDR1 reads SQVTM; CDR2 reads ANQGSEA. With V trimmed by 4 bases and J by 9 bases, 9 bases remained unmatched. CDR3 length: 12 amino acids.

The chain has TRBV23-1 and TRBJ2-1; 7 nucleotides match TRBD2. TRBV23-1 is known as an ORF, though its function is uncertain. Unmatched junction bases numbered 8, after V lost 1 base and J lost 5 bases. CDR3 size: 16 residues. The CDR3 DNA reads TGCGCCAGCAGTCAATGGGGACTACGCCTTGACAATGAGCAGTTCTTC. It encodes CASSQWGLRLDNEQFF.

The chain couples TRBV29-1 to TRBJ2-5; 10 positions match TRBD2. The CDR3 length is 15 residues. V lost 4 bases to trimming and J lost 2 bases; unmatched junction nucleotides: 7. Germline CDR1 reads SQVTM; CDR2 reads ANQGSEA. The CDR3 here is CSVAGLADGQETQYF. CDR3 nucleotides: TGCAGCGTTGCTGGACTAGCGGATGGGCAAGAGACCCAGTACTTC.

The chain links TRBV6-1 to TRBJ1-3, with a possible D match to TRBD1 (5 bases). The CDR3 extends over 15 amino acids. The germline V gene has CDR1 MNHNS and CDR2 SASEGT. V was shortened by 1 base and J by 0 bases, with 7 bases between the two germline ends. The CDR3 coding sequence is TGTGCCAGCAGTGAAGGAAGGGGCTCTGGAAACACCATATATTTT. It yields the protein CASSEGRGSGNTIYF.

This clone was observed a few times. The chain is built from TRBV6-1 and TRBJ2-7; D unclear. This CDR3 contains 11 residues. The ends were cut back, 5 bases at V and 4 bases at J, with 6 bases in the middle. CDR1 and CDR2 from the germline V gene are MNHNS and SASEGT. The CDR3 region has the DNA TGTGCCAGCAGTAGCTATTACGAGCAGTACTTC. Protein sequence: CASSSYYEQYF.

The chain joins TRBV10-1 to TRBJ2-1; 9 positions agree with TRBD2. The CDR3 has 15 amino acids. Losses at the gene ends were 3 bases for V and 7 bases for J; bases not matched to a gene: 7. Per the germline V gene, CDR1 is WNHNN and CDR2 is SYGVQD (reference sequence). The CDR3, as DNA: TGCGCCAGCAGTGAAACGGCGGGAGGGCAGAATGAGCAGTTCTTC. The encoded protein is CASSETAGGQNEQFF.

The rearrangement links TRBV5-1 to TRBJ2-1; 7 bases line up with TRBD2. V lost 3 bases and J lost 0; bases outside the gene matches: 6. The CDR3 covers 16 residues. CDR1 and CDR2 (germline): SGHRS, YFSETQ. The CDR3 bases are TGCGCCAGCAGCTCCCTAGCGGATACCTCCTACAATGAGCAGTTCTTC. Protein product: CASSSLADTSYNEQFF.

J is TRBJ1-5 and V is TRBV6-5; D call uncertain. V lost 8 bases to trimming and J lost 1 base, with 15 bases between them. The CDR3 consists of 15 residues. Germline V gives CDR1 MNHEY, CDR2 SVGAGI. CDR3 DNA sequence: TGTGCCAGCGGTTGGGGAGGATCCAGCAATCAGCCCCAGCATTTT. Amino acids: CASGWGGSSNQPQHF.

The V and J genes are TRBV7-2 and TRBJ1-4; D unresolved. V was trimmed by 3 bases and J by 8 bases, leaving 4 bases between them. CDR3 length equals 11 residues. Germline CDR1 reads SGHTA; CDR2 reads FQGNSA. The CDR3 nucleotides are TGTGCCAGCAGCTTTGGCGAAAAACTGTTTTTT. It encodes CASSFGEKLFF.